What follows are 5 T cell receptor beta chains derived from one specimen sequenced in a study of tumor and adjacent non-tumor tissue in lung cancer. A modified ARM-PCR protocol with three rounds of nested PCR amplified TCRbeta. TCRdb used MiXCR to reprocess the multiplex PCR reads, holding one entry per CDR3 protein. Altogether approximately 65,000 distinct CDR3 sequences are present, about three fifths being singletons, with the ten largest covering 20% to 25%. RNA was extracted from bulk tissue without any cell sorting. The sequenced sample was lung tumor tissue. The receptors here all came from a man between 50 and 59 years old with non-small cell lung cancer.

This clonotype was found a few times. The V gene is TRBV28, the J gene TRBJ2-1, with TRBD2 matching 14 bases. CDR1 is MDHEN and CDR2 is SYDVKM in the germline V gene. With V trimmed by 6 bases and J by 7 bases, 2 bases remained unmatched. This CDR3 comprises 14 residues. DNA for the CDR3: TGTGCCAGCAGGGGGACTAGCGGGAGTAATGAGCAGTTCTTC. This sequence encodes CASRGTSGSNEQFF.

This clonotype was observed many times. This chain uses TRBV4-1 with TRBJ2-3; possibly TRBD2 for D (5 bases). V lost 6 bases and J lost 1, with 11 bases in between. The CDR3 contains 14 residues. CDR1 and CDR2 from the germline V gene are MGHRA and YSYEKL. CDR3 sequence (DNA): TGCGCCAGCAGACCAAGAGCGGGCACAGATACGCAGTATTTT. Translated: CASRPRAGTDTQYF.

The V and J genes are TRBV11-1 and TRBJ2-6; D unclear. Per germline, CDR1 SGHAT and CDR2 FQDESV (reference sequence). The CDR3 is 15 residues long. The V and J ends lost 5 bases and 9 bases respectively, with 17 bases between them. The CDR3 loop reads CASSLESVKVNVLTF. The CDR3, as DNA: TGTGCCAGCAGCCTAGAGTCCGTTAAGGTCAACGTCCTGACTTTC.

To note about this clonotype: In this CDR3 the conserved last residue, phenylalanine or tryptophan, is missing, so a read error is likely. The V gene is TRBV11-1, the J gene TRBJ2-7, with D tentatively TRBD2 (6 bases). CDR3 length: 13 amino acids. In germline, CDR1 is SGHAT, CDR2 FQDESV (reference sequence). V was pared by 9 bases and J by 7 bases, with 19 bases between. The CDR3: CASSLSGLLEQYL. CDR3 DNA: TGTGCCAGTAGCCTATCGGGACTCTTGGAGCAGTACTTA.

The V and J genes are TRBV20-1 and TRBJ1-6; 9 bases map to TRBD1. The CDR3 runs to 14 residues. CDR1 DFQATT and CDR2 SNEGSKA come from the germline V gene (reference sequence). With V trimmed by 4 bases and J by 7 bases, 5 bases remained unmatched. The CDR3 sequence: CSAITTGGNSPLHF. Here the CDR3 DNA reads TGCAGTGCTATAACGACAGGGGGAAATTCACCCCTCCACTTT.